The entry that follows covers one T cell receptor (beta chain) sequence. The antigen is undetermined. The sample originates from a study of graft-versus-host responses after intestinal transplantation. Study at large: All recipients got anti-thymocyte globulin induction, then tacrolimus and steroids for 2 to 4 years. Study results and limitations: GvH clones turned up in recipient marrow; some had shown up first in ileum or blood. Elevated graft-versus-host to host-versus-graft clonal ratios in allografts were recorded for patients with graft-donor T cell macrochimerism.

The CDR3 contains 14 residues. Trimming pared 6 bases from V and 3 bases from J, leaving 12 bases between. Germline lookup yields CDR1 MDHEN and CDR2 SYDVKM. The protocol was immunoSEQ multiplex PCR, while the TCRdb copy is restricted to in-frame clones and leaves out a portion. The profile covers around 28,000 clones, with less than 90% appearing a single time and roughly 1.1% taken by the ten largest. The sequence was obtained from a human patient who received an intestinal transplant, so some T cells may come from the graft donor. The sample here was PBMCs, taken around 28 days after intestinal transplant. The V gene is TRBV28, the J gene TRBJ1-5; D is unclear. In DNA form, the CDR3 reads TGTGCCAGCAGCGAGTTGGGAAACAATCAGCCCCAGCATTTT. Translation gives CASSELGNNQPQHF.